The 25 T cell receptor beta chains reported below all come from one sample, sequenced in a study of T cells expressing NK-cell markers. TCRdb re-called the 5' RACE reads and gives one entry per CDR3 protein, without DNA. The table for this sample gives roughly 160,000 distinct CDR3 sequences. Sequences were obtained from blood T cells: a sorted CD56 or NKG2C T cell subset, CD4+ or CD8+ T cells, or bulk PBMC T cells (not recorded which). The source of these receptors is a woman aged 18 to 75 in good health.

The chain links TRBV4-1 to TRBJ1-4; TCRdb outputs TRBD1, but without DNA this stays unchecked. Germline CDR1 is MGHRA and CDR2 is YSYEKL. This CDR3 comprises 15 residues. The CDR3 loop is CASSLVHRANEKLFF.

J is TRBJ1-5 and V is TRBV30; without DNA, the TCRdb call of TRBD1 cannot be checked. From germline, CDR1 is GTSNPN and CDR2 SVGIG (reference sequence). The CDR3 is 16 residues long. The CDR3 region is CAWRGPGQGGNQPQHF.

The chain couples TRBV3-1 to TRBJ2-5; TCRdb picks TRBD2, but there is no DNA to check that call. The CDR3 is made up of 14 amino acids. The germline CDR1 and CDR2 sequences are LGHDT and YNNKEL (reference sequence). This CDR3 is CASRETSGQETQYF.

The chain employs TRBV4-1 and TRBJ2-5; the D call of TRBD1 rests on TCRdb alone, since no DNA is present to check it. Germline V CDR1 and CDR2: MGHRA, YSYEKL. The CDR3 sequence is 15 residues long. The CDR3 here is CASSQAPRTEETQYF.

This rearrangement joins TRBV7-9 to TRBJ2-3. This CDR3 has 16 amino acids. CDR1 is SEHNR and CDR2 is FQNEAQ in the germline V gene (reference sequence). The CDR3 loop is CASSFAKGGYTDTQYF.

This chain connects TRBV7-3 to TRBJ2-5; TCRdb indicates TRBD1, and absent DNA this call remains unverified. Germline V gene sequence: CDR1 SGHTA, CDR2 FQGTGA. The CDR3 has 16 amino acids. CDR3 in amino acids: CASSYAGMGSGGTQYF.

This chain joins TRBV27 and TRBJ2-2; the TCRdb D gene call, TRBD2, has no DNA to confirm it. This CDR3 is 15 amino acids long. Germline assignment: CDR1 MNHEY and CDR2 SMNVEV (reference sequence). The chain's CDR3 is CASRSPGLAIGELFF.

The V and J genes are TRBV3-1 and TRBJ1-5. The CDR3 contains 15 residues. From germline, CDR1 is LGHDT and CDR2 YNNKEL (reference sequence). The CDR3 region is CASSQDMGSAQPQHF.

The chain links TRBV20-1 to TRBJ2-6; TCRdb's D call, TRBD2, is unchecked because there is no DNA. The CDR3 has 17 amino acids. The germline gives CDR1 DFQATT, CDR2 SNEGSKA (reference sequence). CDR3 sequence: CSARDMGQARWANVLTF.

The rearrangement links TRBV5-1 to TRBJ2-2. Per germline, CDR1 SGHRS and CDR2 YFSETQ. This CDR3 comprises 15 residues. The CDR3 spells CASSLDRLNTGELFF.

CDR3 residues: CASSYPGQGQRGISYEQYF. The V gene is TRBV6-2 or TRBV6-3, the J gene TRBJ2-7; the TRBD1 assignment by TCRdb is unverifiable without DNA. The germline gives CDR1 MNHEY, CDR2 SVGEGT. The CDR3 is 19 amino acids.

This chain joins TRBV18 and TRBJ2-7; TCRdb outputs TRBD1, but without DNA this stays unchecked. Per the germline V gene, CDR1 is KGHSH and CDR2 is LQKENI. This CDR3 has 14 residues. The CDR3 sequence is CASSPDRQNYEQYF.

The chain employs TRBV21-1 and TRBJ2-1; TCRdb's assignment of TRBD2 cannot be checked, as there is no DNA. TRBV21-1 is labeled a pseudogene. The CDR3 extends over 15 amino acids. CDR3 amino acids: CASHPSGSKLNEQFF.

This rearrangement joins TRBV5-1 to TRBJ2-5; the D call from TCRdb, TRBD2, cannot be confirmed without DNA. The CDR3 is made up of 15 amino acids. Germline CDR1 reads SGHRS; CDR2 reads YFSETQ. The CDR3 region is CASSLVGTSRETQYF.

The chain carries TRBV2 and TRBJ2-3; there is no DNA to check the TCRdb D call of TRBD1. CDR1 SNHLY and CDR2 FYNNEI come from the germline V gene. CDR3 length: 14 amino acids. The CDR3 region is CANRQGSSTDTQYF.

The chain combines TRBV20-1 with TRBJ1-2; with no DNA, the TCRdb D assignment of TRBD1 cannot be verified. The CDR3 covers 13 residues. In germline, CDR1 is DFQATT, CDR2 SNEGSKA (reference sequence). This CDR3 reads CSARLQGGYGYTF.

This chain joins TRBV5-1 and TRBJ1-1; the TCRdb D gene call, TRBD1, has no DNA to confirm it. The CDR3 is made up of 16 amino acids. Per germline, CDR1 SGHRS and CDR2 YFSETQ. The CDR3 reads CASSSGHGVLNTEAFF.

CDR3 amino acids: CATSDAGTSGGEGETQYF. This chain links TRBV24-1 with TRBJ2-5; TCRdb reports TRBD2, a call that lacks DNA to check it against. This CDR3 spans 18 amino acids. From germline, CDR1 is KGHDR and CDR2 SFDVKD.

CDR3 in amino acids: CASSQVGREDGYTF. The chain joins TRBV3-1 to TRBJ1-2. This CDR3 is 14 amino acids long. Per the germline V gene, CDR1 is LGHDT and CDR2 is YNNKEL (reference sequence). Drawing the rest from reference TRBV3-1 and TRBJ1-2, the complete variable domain is DTAVSQTPKYLVTQMGNDKSIKCEQNLGHDTMYWYKQDSKKFLKIMFSYNNKELIINETVPNRFSPKSPDKAHLNLHINSLELGDSAVYFCASSQVGREDGYTFGSGTRLTVV.

The chain is built from TRBV6-5 and TRBJ1-4; TCRdb calls TRBD1, which cannot be checked without DNA. The germline gives CDR1 MNHEY, CDR2 SVGAGI. The CDR3 is made up of 16 amino acids. The CDR3 spells CASSSRLWGRSEKLFF.

The chain combines TRBV5-1 with TRBJ2-5; the D call of TRBD1 rests on TCRdb alone, since no DNA is present to check it. The CDR3 spans 17 residues. Germline loops: CDR1 SGHRS, CDR2 YFSETQ. The CDR3 here is CASSLATGGGRVETQYF.

The gene calls are TRBV11-1 and TRBJ2-1; no DNA is available, so the TRBD1 call from TCRdb remains unchecked. CDR1 and CDR2 from the germline V gene are SGHAT and FQDESV (reference sequence). The CDR3 consists of 18 residues. CDR3 in amino acids: CASSLAQYTGGRDNEQFF.

The rearrangement links TRBV2 to TRBJ1-5; TCRdb outputs TRBD1, but without DNA this stays unchecked. CDR1 is SNHLY, CDR2 FYNNEI, per germline. This CDR3 region has 15 residues. CDR3: CASTGDWGVHQPQHF. Filled out from reference TRBV2 and TRBJ1-5, the complete variable domain reads EPEVTQTPSHQVTQMGQEVILRCVPISNHLYFYWYRQILGQKVEFLVSFYNNEISEKSEIFDDQFSVERPDGSNFTLKIRSTKLEDSAMYFCASTGDWGVHQPQHFGDGTRLSIL.

Here the CDR3 reads CASKRGLSSEQYF. The chain joins TRBV5-1 to TRBJ2-7; TCRdb names TRBD2, which stays unverified in the absence of DNA. Germline CDR1 SGHRS, CDR2 YFSETQ. This CDR3 is built from 13 residues.

This chain links TRBV4-1 with TRBJ2-5; TCRdb calls TRBD2, which cannot be checked without DNA. The CDR3 is 15 residues long. From germline, CDR1 is MGHRA and CDR2 YSYEKL. CDR3 sequence reads: CASSQLTSDQETQYF.